This TCR beta chain was captured in a study of T cells after yellow fever vaccination. The V and J ends lost 0 bases and 0 bases, in that order; junction bases with no gene match: 1. Germline assignment: CDR1 DFQATT and CDR2 SNEGSKA (reference sequence). This CDR3 region has 15 residues. TCRdb independently ran MiXCR on the 5' RACE reads; one entry per CDR3 protein. The sample includes tens of thousands of distinct CDR3 sequences, just over 6.5% of them seen just once. Sequences were derived from CD8+ T cells sorted from PBMCs, sampled more than 35 days after the first yellow fever vaccination. This TCR was recovered from a man between 18 and 35 years old who received the YFV17D yellow fever vaccine. The chain is built from TRBV20-1 and TRBJ2-7; 11 bases are a match to TRBD2. This chain's CDR3 is CSAREGLAASYEQYF. CDR3 nucleotide sequence: TGCAGTGCTAGAGAGGGACTAGCGGCCTCCTACGAGCAGTACTTC.